Listed below are T cell receptor beta chains from one sample, sequenced in a study of blood T cell repertoires in COVID-19. Method: immunoSEQ multiplex PCR; TCRdb's copy keeps in-frame clones and lacks some. The sample has fewer than 110,000 clones, 88% seen once; the top ten hold 6.8%. Material for sequencing was peripheral blood. The receptors here all came from a man between 45 and 60 years old with active or convalescent COVID-19. CDR3s include the opening cysteine and the closing phenylalanine or tryptophan. The D gene is left open where the match is weak. Clone size is given for some rows only: seen once, a few or many times, or a class if the clone is expanded.

d_gene | j_gene | abundance | v_gene | CDR3aa | CDR3nt
. | TRBJ1-2 | . | TRBV5-1 | CASSLAAQGVEGYTF | TGCGCCAGCAGCTTGGCGGCCCAAGGGGTTGAGGGCTACACCTTC
TRBD1 | TRBJ2-7 | . | TRBV4-3 | CASSQHDRTGVYEQYF | TGCGCCAGCAGCCAGCATGACAGGACAGGGGTATACGAGCAGTACTTC
. | TRBJ1-5 | . | TRBV6-5 | CASSYSQERNQPQHF | TGTGCCAGCAGTTACTCACAGGAACGCAATCAGCCCCAGCATTTT
. | TRBJ1-1 | . | TRBV3-1/TRBV3-2 | CASSQAGNGGTEAFF | TGTGCCAGCAGCCAAGCGGGGAACGGTGGCACTGAAGCTTTCTTT
TRBD1 | TRBJ1-4 | . | TRBV6-6 | CASRGQGLSNEKLFF | TGTGCCAGCAGGGGACAGGGGCTTTCTAATGAAAAACTGTTTTTT
TRBD1 | TRBJ1-3 | . | TRBV7-2 | CASSLRQGHSGNTIYF | TGTGCCAGCAGCTTAAGACAGGGGCACTCTGGAAACACCATATATTTT
. | TRBJ2-1 | . | TRBV4-3 | CASSQDKMSYNEQFF | TGCGCCAGCAGCCAAGATAAAATGTCCTACAATGAGCAGTTCTTC
. | TRBJ2-7 | . | TRBV3-1/TRBV3-2 | CASSQDMETTMDYEQYF | TGTGCCAGCAGCCAAGATATGGAAACGACAATGGACTACGAGCAGTACTTC
. | TRBJ1-2 | . | TRBV9 | CASSVIEQDGYTF | TGTGCCAGCAGCGTTATCGAACAGGACGGCTACACCTTC
TRBD1 | TRBJ2-2 | . | TRBV7-6 | CASSLAQGEIGELFF | TGTGCCAGCAGCTTAGCGCAGGGGGAGATCGGGGAGCTGTTTTTT
TRBD1 | TRBJ1-1 | . | TRBV7-9 | CASSYNSGGTEAFF | TGTGCCAGCAGCTACAATTCAGGGGGCACTGAAGCTTTCTTT
. | TRBJ2-5 | . | TRBV7-9 | CASSLTRQSQETQYF | TGTGCCAGCAGCTTAACTCGACAGTCTCAAGAGACCCAGTACTTC
TRBD2 | TRBJ2-1 | . | TRBV9 | CASSDKGAGGRGSYNEQFF | TGTGCCAGCAGCGATAAGGGCGCGGGAGGGCGTGGTTCCTACAATGAGCAGTTCTTC
TRBD1 | TRBJ2-1 | . | TRBV5-5 | CASSLLSPGQYNEQFF | TGTGCCAGCAGCTTGTTAAGTCCGGGACAGTACAATGAGCAGTTCTTC
. | TRBJ2-5 | . | TRBV7-8 | CATTGTGVSSGRAKRETQYF | TGTGCCACCACCGGGACAGGGGTATCCAGCGGGAGGGCCAAGAGGGAGACCCAGTACTTC
TRBD1 | TRBJ2-7 | . | TRBV5-6 | CASSLAGGNGYEQYF | TGTGCCAGCAGCTTGGCAGGGGGAAACGGCTACGAGCAGTACTTC
. | TRBJ1-1 | . | TRBV28 | CASSLWSGSNTEAFF | TGTGCCAGCAGTTTATGGTCAGGATCCAACACTGAAGCTTTCTTT
TRBD1 | TRBJ2-1 | once | TRBV25-1 | CASSDLQGVGLNEQFF | TGTGCCAGCAGTGACCTCCAGGGGGTAGGACTCAATGAGCAGTTCTTC
TRBD1 | TRBJ2-1 | . | TRBV18 | CASSLGQVGGNEQFF | TGTGCCAGCTCTTTGGGACAGGTTGGTGGCAATGAGCAGTTCTTC
. | TRBJ1-1 | . | TRBV7-2 | CASSLSRAEAFF | TGTGCCAGCAGCTTGTCCAGGGCTGAAGCTTTCTTT
. | TRBJ2-5 | . | TRBV10-3 | CAISEFYRPQETQYF | TGTGCCATCAGTGAATTTTACAGGCCCCAAGAGACCCAGTACTTC
. | TRBJ2-7 | once | TRBV7-2 | CASSLGGAGLSYEQYF | TGTGCCAGCAGCTTGGGGGGGGCAGGCCTCTCCTACGAGCAGTACTTC
TRBD2 | TRBJ2-1 | few | TRBV6-1 | CASSDLARLAGGYEQFF | TGTGCCAGCAGTGACCTAGCTCGACTAGCGGGAGGGTATGAGCAGTTCTTC
TRBD2 | TRBJ2-6 | . | TRBV18 | CASSPLIGRSGANVLTF | TGTGCCAGCTCACCATTAATCGGGAGGTCTGGGGCCAACGTCCTGACTTTC
. | TRBJ2-5 | . | TRBV2 | CASLNAAYLIGTQYF | TGTGCCAGCCTAAACGCGGCCTACCTAATCGGGACCCAGTACTTC
. | TRBJ1-6 | . | TRBV6-6 | CASSLGQSYNSPLHF | TGTGCCAGCAGTCTCGGACAGTCCTATAATTCACCCCTCCACTTT
. | TRBJ1-2 | few | TRBV5-1 | CASSLADTNYGYTF | TGCGCCAGCAGCTTGGCCGACACTAACTATGGCTACACCTTC